This T cell receptor (beta chain) is from a study of long-term antiretroviral therapy in people with HIV. The wider study: The oldest specimens predate the 2015 immediate-ART recommendation by about a decade.

Assay version v3.0 of immunoSEQ was used, and it was run at survey level. The method was immunoSEQ multiplex PCR; TCRdb's version includes in-frame clones alone and lacks a portion of them. This sample has 20,000 to 25,000 clones, with 85% found just once. This CDR3 comprises 14 residues. Trimming left V 1 base short and J 5 bases short, with 12 bases between. Germline CDR1 reads GTSNPN; CDR2 reads SVGIG (reference sequence). The V call is TRBV30, the J call TRBJ1-5; D is perhaps TRBD1 (6 bases). The clonotype comes from a man aged 35-49 years with HIV. The sequences come from unsorted PBMCs, collected 1.6 years after starting antiretroviral therapy. The CDR3, as DNA: TGTGCCTGGAGTGAGAGACAGGCCGATCAGCCCCAGCATTTT. It encodes CAWSERQADQPQHF.